The present entry profiles one T cell receptor (beta chain) with its context. This entry belongs to a study of blood T cell repertoires in COVID-19. This CDR3 comprises 15 residues. The V and J ends lost 7 bases and 7 bases respectively, with 19 bases between them. Germline V gives CDR1 MNHEY, CDR2 SVGAGI. Per the original methods: Reference gene primers were amplified, and this amplification served to estimate nucleated cell counts. Here immunoSEQ multiplex PCR was the method, and the copy in TCRdb shows in-frame clones only, minus some. V and J calls and clone size are those listed in that table; D and trimming were worked out from the DNA. The sample lists a few hundred thousand clones, around 89% occurring once.

The rearrangement uses TRBV6-5 and TRBJ1-4; tentatively, D is TRBD1 (6 bases). The material sequenced was peripheral blood. This sequence originates from a man between 25 and 39 years old with acute or convalescent COVID-19. CDR3 in amino acids: CASNIRGGLAEKLFF. DNA for the CDR3: TGTGCCAGCAACATTAGGGGGGGGTTGGCTGAAAAACTGTTTTTT.